A selection of T cell receptor beta chains follows, all from one sample in a study of cytomegalovirus exposure and HLA in healthy donors. Using immunoSEQ multiplex PCR, the repertoire was profiled, and TCRdb retains in-frame clones only, with some absent. The sample yields 100,000 to 150,000 clones, approximately 72% seen once. The sample comprised PBMCs. The receptors shown here come from a woman between 45 and 65 years old in good health and CMV-seropositive. Both conserved end residues are part of each CDR3. A D gene is named only where the DNA matches it firmly. Size is omitted from some rows. Given values are once, few, many or a class for expanded clones.

d_call,clone_size,v_call,j_call,cdr3_nt,cdr3_aa
TRBD2,NA,TRBV9,TRBJ2-7,TGTGCCAGCAGCGTAGGGGGGGAGGGTTACGAGCAGTACTTC,CASSVGGEGYEQYF
NA,NA,TRBV12-1,TRBJ1-1,TGTGCCAGCAGCTTTGGGAGGCGGGAGGCAGCTTTCTTT,CASSFGRREAAFF
NA,NA,TRBV10-3,TRBJ2-1,TGTGCCATCAGTGAGTCGTCGAGACAGGCTTACAATGAGCAGTTCTTC,CAISESSRQAYNEQFF
NA,NA,TRBV29-1,TRBJ1-2,TGCAGCGTTGCTCAGAAAGCTAACTATGGCTACACCTTC,CSVAQKANYGYTF
NA,NA,TRBV2,TRBJ2-5,TGTGCCAGCAGCCCCGTCCGAGAGACCCAGTACTTC,CASSPVRETQYF
TRBD1,NA,TRBV10-3,TRBJ2-5,TGTGCCATCAGTCCTCAGGGGGCTGAAGAGACCCAGTACTTC,CAISPQGAEETQYF
TRBD2,NA,TRBV7-2,TRBJ2-7,TGTGCCAGCAGCTTAGATAGCGGGAGGGGAGGAGAGCAGTACTTC,CASSLDSGRGGEQYF
TRBD2,NA,TRBV4-1,TRBJ2-3,TGCGCCAGCAGCCAAGGTCAGACTAGCGGGGAATATACGCAGTATTTT,CASSQGQTSGEYTQYF
NA,NA,TRBV27,TRBJ1-2,TGTGCCAGCAGTTGGGGCGGAGCCAACTATGGCTACACCTTC,CASSWGGANYGYTF
NA,NA,TRBV27,TRBJ2-1,TGTGCCAGCAGTTTTAATTCCGCGGAAAAGAGCTCCTACAATGAGCAGTTCTTC,CASSFNSAEKSSYNEQFF
TRBD1,NA,TRBV6-6,TRBJ2-7,TGTGCCAGCTCTCCAGGGGGCTACGAGCAGTACTTC,CASSPGGYEQYF
NA,NA,TRBV5-1,TRBJ2-3,TGCGCCAGCAGTCCTAGAGCGGATATCACAGATACGCAGTATTTT,CASSPRADITDTQYF
TRBD2,NA,TRBV5-5,TRBJ2-1,TGTGCCAGCAGCTTGGGGGCGGGGGGGTTCCGTTACAATGAGCAGTTCTTC,CASSLGAGGFRYNEQFF
TRBD1,many,TRBV4-2,TRBJ2-5,TGTGCCAGCAGCCAACAATGGACAGGAGCAGAGACCCAGTACTTC,CASSQQWTGAETQYF
TRBD1,NA,TRBV30,TRBJ1-1,TGTGCCTGGAGTGTCAGGGGGCGCAGGCCCCTTGACACTGAAGCTTTCTTT,CAWSVRGRRPLDTEAFF
NA,NA,TRBV7-9,TRBJ1-1,TGTGCCAGCAGCGTGCAGGAGAACACTGAAGCTTTCTTT,CASSVQENTEAFF
TRBD1,few,TRBV5-1,TRBJ1-1,TGCGCCAGCAGCTGGGGCGACAGGGACGTTGAAGCTTTCTTT,CASSWGDRDVEAFF
NA,NA,TRBV23-1,TRBJ2-1,TGCGCCAGCAGCCGTTCCGTAGCGAATTTGGACAATGAGCAGTTCTTC,CASSRSVANLDNEQFF
TRBD1,NA,TRBV5-1,TRBJ1-1,TGCGCCAGCCAACCCGGCGGGACAGGATTGGGTTTTGAAGCTTTCTTT,CASQPGGTGLGFEAFF
TRBD2,NA,TRBV7-2,TRBJ2-1,TGTGCCAGCAGCTTCGCGGGGGATGAGCAGTTCTTC,CASSFAGDEQFF
NA,few,TRBV12-5,TRBJ1-6,TGTGCTAGTGGTATAACACAGGGTAATTCACCCCTCCACTTT,CASGITQGNSPLHF
NA,NA,TRBV9,TRBJ1-4,TGTGCCAGCAGCGCATCCGGAGGGAGTGAAAAACTGTTTTTT,CASSASGGSEKLFF